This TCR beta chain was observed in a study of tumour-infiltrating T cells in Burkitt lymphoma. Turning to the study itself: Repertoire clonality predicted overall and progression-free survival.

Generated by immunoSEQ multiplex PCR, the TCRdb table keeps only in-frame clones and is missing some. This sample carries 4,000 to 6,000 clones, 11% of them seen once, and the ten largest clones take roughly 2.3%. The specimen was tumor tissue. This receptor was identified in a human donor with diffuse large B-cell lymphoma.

In DNA form, the CDR3 reads TGCGCCAGCAGCTTGTACGGTTCCTCTGGAAACACCATATATTTT. The encoded protein is CASSLYGSSGNTIYF. The chain joins TRBV5-1 to TRBJ1-3; D unresolved. Germline values: CDR1 SGHRS, CDR2 YFSETQ. The CDR3 is made up of 15 amino acids. Trimming removed 1 base from V and 0 bases from J, with 8 bases in between.